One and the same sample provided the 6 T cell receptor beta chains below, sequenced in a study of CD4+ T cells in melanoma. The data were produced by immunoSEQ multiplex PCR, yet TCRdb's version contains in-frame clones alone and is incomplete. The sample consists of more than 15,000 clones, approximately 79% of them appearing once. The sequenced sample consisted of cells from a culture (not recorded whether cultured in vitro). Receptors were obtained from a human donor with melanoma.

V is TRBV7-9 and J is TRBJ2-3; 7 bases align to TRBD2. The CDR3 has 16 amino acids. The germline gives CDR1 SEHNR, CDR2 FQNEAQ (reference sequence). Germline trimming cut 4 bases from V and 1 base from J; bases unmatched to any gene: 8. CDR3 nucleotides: TGTGCCAGCAGCTCCGGAGTACGGGGGGGCACAGATACGCAGTATTTT. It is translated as CASSSGVRGGTDTQYF.

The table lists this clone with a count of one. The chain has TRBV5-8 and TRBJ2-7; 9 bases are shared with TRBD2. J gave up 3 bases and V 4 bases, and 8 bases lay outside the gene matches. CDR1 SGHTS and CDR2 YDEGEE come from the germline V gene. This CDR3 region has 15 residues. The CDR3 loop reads CASSRLRGGIYEQYF. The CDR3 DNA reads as TGTGCCAGCAGCCGGTTGCGGGGGGGAATCTACGAGCAGTACTTC.

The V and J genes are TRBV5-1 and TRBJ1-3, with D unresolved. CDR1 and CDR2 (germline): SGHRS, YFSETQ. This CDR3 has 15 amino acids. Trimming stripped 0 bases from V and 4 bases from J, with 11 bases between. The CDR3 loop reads CASSLDTSLGNTIYF. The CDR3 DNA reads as TGCGCCAGCAGCTTGGATACCTCCCTGGGAAACACCATATATTTT.

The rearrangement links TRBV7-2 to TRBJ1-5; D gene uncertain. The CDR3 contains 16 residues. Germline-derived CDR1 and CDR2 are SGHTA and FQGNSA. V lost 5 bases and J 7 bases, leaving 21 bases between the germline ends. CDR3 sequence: CASSPRTGFMVQPQHF. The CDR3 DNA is TGTGCCAGCAGCCCCAGAACCGGGTTTATGGTACAGCCCCAGCATTTT.

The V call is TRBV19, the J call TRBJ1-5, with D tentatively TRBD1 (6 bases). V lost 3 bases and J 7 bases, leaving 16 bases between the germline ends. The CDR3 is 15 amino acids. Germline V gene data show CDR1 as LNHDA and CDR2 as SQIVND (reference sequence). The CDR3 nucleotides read TGTGCCAGTAGTATCCGCCAGGGGCCCGTACAGCCCCAGCATTTT. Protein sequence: CASSIRQGPVQPQHF.

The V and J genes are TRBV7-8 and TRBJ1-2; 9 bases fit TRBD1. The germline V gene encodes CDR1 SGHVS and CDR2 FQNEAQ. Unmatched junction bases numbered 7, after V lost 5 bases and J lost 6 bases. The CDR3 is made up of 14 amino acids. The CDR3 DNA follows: TGTGCCAGCAGCCCGACGGGACAGGGAAATGGCTACACCTTC. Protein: CASSPTGQGNGYTF. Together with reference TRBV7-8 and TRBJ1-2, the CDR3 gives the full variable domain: GAGVSQSPRYKVAKRGQDVALRCDPISGHVSLFWYQQALGQGPEFLTYFQNEAQLDKSGLPSDRFFAERPEGSVSTLKIQRTQQEDSAVYLCASSPTGQGNGYTFGSGTRLTVV.